Below, 16 T cell receptor beta chains from the same sample are listed, as sequenced in a study of T cells in Graves' hyperthyroidism and ophthalmopathy. TCR beta CDR3 regions were amplified from RNA. The HTBI primer set drove a first-round RT-PCR of the TCR CDR3. TCRdb re-analysed the multiplex PCR reads in MiXCR, keeping a single row per CDR3 protein. This sample has more than 500,000 distinct CDR3 sequences; around 42% occur once, and the top ten carry around 17%. Sequenced material: peripheral blood or thyroid tissue (not recorded which). The receptor set was obtained from an adult woman with Graves' disease, either hyperthyroidism or ophthalmopathy (not recorded which).

This clonotype was counted many times. V usage is TRBV30 and J usage is TRBJ2-7; D not certain. The CDR3 spans 11 residues. Trimming pared 2 bases from V and 3 bases from J, leaving 5 bases between. CDR1 is GTSNPN, CDR2 SVGIG, per germline (reference sequence). CDR3 amino acids: CAWSYHYEQYF. The CDR3 bases are TGTGCCTGGAGTTACCACTACGAGCAGTACTTC. Drawing the rest from reference TRBV30 and TRBJ2-7, the complete variable domain is SQTIHQWPATLVQPVGSPLSLECTVEGTSNPNLYWYRQAAGRGLQLLFYSVGIGQISSEVPQNLSASRPQDRQFILSSKKLLLSDSGFYLCAWSYHYEQYFGPGTRLTVT.

Comment on this clonotype: The junction shows a germline mismatch at one end, possibly a read error. The chain is built from TRBV7-2 and TRBJ1-2; D unclear. The germline V gene encodes CDR1 SGHTA and CDR2 FQGNSA. CDR3 length: 11 residues. The CDR3 DNA reads as TGTGCCAGCCGCTTAGCGGCAGAGTACACCTTC. This translates into CASRLAAEYTF.

Concerning this clonotype itself: The junction departs from germline at one end; a sequencing error may be responsible. The J gene is TRBJ2-2, the V gene TRBV29-1; the D gene is possibly TRBD2 (6 bases). Germline CDR1 and CDR2: SQVTM and ANQGSEA. The CDR3 length is 13 residues. This CDR3 reads CSVPRENTGELLF. The CDR3 DNA is TGCAGCGTTCCACGGGAGAACACCGGGGAGCTGCTTTTT.

At least ten counts were recorded for this clonotype. This chain joins TRBV20-1 and TRBJ1-5, with TRBD1 matching over 7 bases. The germline gives CDR1 DFQATT, CDR2 SNEGSKA (reference sequence). The ends lost 3 bases at V and 3 bases at J; junction bases unmatched: 8. CDR3 size: 15 residues. CDR3: CSASNRDSTNQPQHF. The CDR3 DNA reads TGCAGTGCTAGTAACCGGGACAGCACCAATCAGCCCCAGCATTTT.

This clonotype occurred many times. The chain recombines TRBV7-9 with TRBJ1-1; 10 bases line up with TRBD1. V shed 2 bases and J 8 bases; nucleotides not matched to a gene: 14. CDR1 SEHNR and CDR2 FQNEAQ come from the germline V gene (reference sequence). The CDR3 runs 17 residues. CDR3 nucleotide sequence: TGTGCCAGCAGCTTAAGGGGTATAGCGGACAGGGGGGCGGAAGCTTTCTTT. Encoded protein: CASSLRGIADRGAEAFF. Variable domain in full (rest from reference TRBV7-9 and TRBJ1-1): DTGVSQNPRHKITKRGQNVTFRCDPISEHNRLYWYRQTLGQGPEFLTYFQNEAQLEKSRLLSDRFSAERPKGSFSTLEIQRTEQGDSAMYLCASSLRGIADRGAEAFFGQGTRLTVV.

This clonotype was detected only a few times. The chain combines TRBV7-3 with TRBJ1-1; D unresolved. Germline loops: CDR1 SGHTA, CDR2 FQGTGA. The length of the CDR3 is 15 residues. Trimming pared 2 bases from V and 2 bases from J, leaving 12 bases between. This chain's CDR3 is CASSLGYSGNTEAFF. The DNA for the CDR3 is TGTGCCAGCAGCTTAGGGTACTCTGGAAACACTGAAGCTTTCTTT.

This clonotype was counted at least ten times. The chain has TRBV20-1 and TRBJ2-7, with 9 bases matching TRBD2. The CDR3 is made up of 14 amino acids. Per germline, CDR1 DFQATT and CDR2 SNEGSKA (reference sequence). Trimming removed 5 bases from V and 2 bases from J; junction bases left unmatched: 7. Here the CDR3 reads CSAGPSGNPYEQYF. DNA for the CDR3: TGCAGTGCTGGACCTAGCGGGAACCCCTACGAGCAGTACTTC.

This chain links TRBV2 with TRBJ1-2; no definite D call. The germline V gene has CDR1 SNHLY and CDR2 FYNNEI. The CDR3 length is 12 residues. The V and J ends lost 5 bases and 7 bases respectively, with 11 bases between them. The CDR3 DNA reads as TGTGCCAGCAGTCCCCCGGGTCGTGGCTACACCTTC. This gives the protein CASSPPGRGYTF.

V is TRBV7-2 and J is TRBJ2-1; 7 nucleotides align to TRBD2. The CDR3 loop spans 14 amino acids. V shed 7 bases, J shed 4 bases, and the junction held 7 bases outside the gene matches. Germline-derived CDR1 and CDR2 are SGHTA and FQGNSA. The CDR3 loop is CASKGGSGYNEQFF. CDR3 DNA sequence: TGTGCCAGCAAGGGCGGGAGCGGGTACAATGAGCAGTTCTTC.

About this clonotype itself: One end of the junction is discordant with germline, which a read error may explain. This chain connects TRBV9 to TRBJ2-5; D might be TRBD1 (5 bases). This CDR3 has 18 residues. Looked up from germline, CDR1 is SGDLS and CDR2 is YYNGEE. The CDR3 spells CAGSVGWGGRRQQETQYF. The CDR3 DNA sequence: TGTGCCGGCAGCGTTGGGTGGGGCGGCAGACGGCAACAAGAGACCCAGTACTTC.

The chain has TRBV29-1 and TRBJ2-5; 7 bases fit TRBD1. Looked up from germline, CDR1 is SQVTM and CDR2 is ANQGSEA. V lost 4 bases to trimming and J lost 1 base; unmatched junction nucleotides: 9. This CDR3 has 15 amino acids. The CDR3 loop reads CSVGIRDRAQETQYF. DNA for the CDR3: TGCAGCGTTGGGATCCGGGACAGAGCCCAAGAGACCCAGTACTTC. Full variable domain (missing parts from reference TRBV29-1 and TRBJ2-5): SAVISQKPSRDICQRGTSLTIQCQVDSQVTMMFWYRQQPGQSLTLIATANQGSEATYESGFVIDKFPISRPNLTFSTLTVSNMSPEDSSIYLCSVGIRDRAQETQYFGPGTRLLVL.

The table lists this clonotype with many counts. V gene TRBV11-2 combines with J gene TRBJ1-5; TRBD1 matches 9 bases. The V gene's germline CDR1 is SGHAT and CDR2 FQNNGV. The CDR3 totals 14 residues. J gave up 7 bases and V 3 bases, and 4 bases lay outside the gene matches. The CDR3 sequence is CASSLTGGEQPQHF. CDR3 bases: TGTGCCAGCAGCTTGACAGGGGGTGAGCAGCCCCAGCATTTT.

The J gene is TRBJ1-6, the V gene TRBV19; D is perhaps TRBD1 (5 bases). The CDR3 has 14 amino acids. The germline V gene has CDR1 LNHDA and CDR2 SQIVND (reference sequence). V was shortened by 8 bases and J by 10 bases, with 18 bases between the two germline ends. CDR3 sequence reads: CASSARVFGSPLHF. The CDR3 DNA is TGTGCCAGTTCAGCCAGGGTTTTTGGGTCACCCCTCCACTTT.

This clonotype has ten or more counts. The chain is built from TRBV20-1 and TRBJ1-1, with a possible D match to TRBD1 (5 bases). This CDR3 is built from 13 residues. Germline V gives CDR1 DFQATT, CDR2 SNEGSKA (reference sequence). CDR3 protein: CRVDSPMNTEAFF. CDR3 bases: TGCAGGGTTGACAGCCCCATGAACACTGAAGCTTTCTTT.

This clonotype was seen more than once but under ten times. This rearrangement joins TRBV5-5 to TRBJ1-1; 7 positions agree with TRBD1. There are 15 residues in the CDR3. Trimming cost V 5 bases and J 5 bases; bases outside gene matches: 12. CDR1 is SGHKS and CDR2 is YYEKEE in the germline V gene (reference sequence). The CDR3 loop is CASSFLQGVRTEAFF. CDR3 DNA: TGTGCCAGCAGTTTTCTCCAGGGGGTGAGGACTGAAGCTTTCTTT.

The chain combines TRBV2 with TRBJ2-7; possible D gene TRBD1, 6 bases. CDR3 size: 14 residues. The germline CDR1 and CDR2 sequences are SNHLY and FYNNEI. Between the trimmed V and J ends, which lost 1 base and 4 bases, there was a span of 11 bases. The DNA for the CDR3 is TGTGCCAGCAGTGAAGTGGACAGCCGGTACGAGCAGTACTTC. It translates to CASSEVDSRYEQYF.